The 25 T cell receptor beta chains reported below all come from one sample, sequenced in a study of cytomegalovirus exposure and HLA in healthy donors. 60 Vbeta and 13 Jbeta primers were used in PCR. TCRdb's copy holds only in-frame clones and misses some; the assay was immunoSEQ multiplex PCR. The sample has approximately 130,000 clones, more than 60% seen once; the top ten hold around 3.7%. Material for sequencing was PBMCs. The receptors were sampled from a man aged 25 to 40 in good health and CMV-seronegative.

The chain employs TRBV27 and TRBJ2-3; unclear D gene. V was pared by 10 bases and J by 5 bases, with 10 bases between. The length of the CDR3 is 11 residues. The germline V gene has CDR1 MNHEY and CDR2 SMNVEV (reference sequence). The CDR3: CAIVLGDTQYF. As DNA, the CDR3 is TGTGCCATCGTACTTGGAGATACGCAGTATTTT.

The chain carries TRBV5-6 and TRBJ1-1; TRBD1 matches 9 bases. Germline assignment: CDR1 SGHDT and CDR2 YYEEEE. After removal of 1 base from V and 4 bases from J, the junction contained 8 bases not matched to a gene. The CDR3 is made up of 16 amino acids. CDR3 sequence: CASSLHQGGQGTEAFF. CDR3 coding DNA: TGTGCCAGCAGCTTGCATCAGGGGGGACAGGGCACTGAAGCTTTCTTT.

V gene TRBV6-5 combines with J gene TRBJ2-2; perhaps TRBD1 as D (6 bases). Germline loops: CDR1 MNHEY, CDR2 SVGAGI. V gave up 4 bases and J gave up 2 bases, with 14 bases separating them. This CDR3 is 16 amino acids long. For the CDR3, the DNA is TGTGCCAGCAGTTTCCTACAGGGCCTAAACACCGGGGAGCTGTTTTTT. Translating gives CASSFLQGLNTGELFF.

This chain joins TRBV9 and TRBJ2-1; D might be TRBD2 (5 bases). Germline-derived CDR1 and CDR2 are SGDLS and YYNGEE. V was shortened by 3 bases and J by 6 bases, with 13 bases between the two germline ends. The CDR3 is 14 residues long. The CDR3 coding sequence is TGTGCCAGCAGCGAGTCGGGGAGCCCCAATGAGCAGTTCTTC. This codes for CASSESGSPNEQFF.

This clone was picked up one time. This rearrangement joins TRBV19 to TRBJ2-1, with 15 bases identical to TRBD2. Germline-derived CDR1 and CDR2 are LNHDA and SQIVND (reference sequence). Trimming removed 3 bases from V and 4 bases from J; junction bases left unmatched: 1. The CDR3 spans 16 residues. The CDR3, as DNA: TGTGCCAGTAGTATGGGACTAGCGGGAGGATACAATGAGCAGTTCTTC. It is translated as CASSMGLAGGYNEQFF. Full variable domain (rest looked up from reference TRBV19 and TRBJ2-1): DGGITQSPKYLFRKEGQNVTLSCEQNLNHDAMYWYRQDPGQGLRLIYYSQIVNDFQKGDIAEGYSVSREKKESFPLTVTSAQKNPTAFYLCASSMGLAGGYNEQFFGPGTRLTVL.

This rearrangement joins TRBV5-1 to TRBJ2-3; D is perhaps TRBD1 (6 bases). CDR1 SGHRS and CDR2 YFSETQ come from the germline V gene. V was shortened by 0 bases and J by 2 bases, with 13 bases between the two germline ends. The length of the CDR3 is 16 residues. CDR3 bases: TGCGCCAGCAGCTTGGATGTGGGGGCGGCCACAGATACGCAGTATTTT. Translated: CASSLDVGAATDTQYF.

The CDR3 loop is CASRPGLAATTDTQYF. CDR3 nucleotide sequence: TGTGCCAGCAGGCCGGGACTAGCGGCGACCACAGATACGCAGTATTTT. V usage is TRBV5-4 and J usage is TRBJ2-3; 11 positions agree with TRBD2. The CDR3 length is 16 residues. After removal of 5 bases from V and 2 bases from J, the junction contained 7 bases not matched to a gene. Germline CDR1 and CDR2: SGHNT and YYREEE (reference sequence).

V and J are TRBV29-1 and TRBJ2-7, with 7 bases that match TRBD1. Germline V gene lookup returns CDR1 SQVTM and CDR2 ANQGSEA. J gave up 7 bases and V 6 bases, and 12 bases lay outside the gene matches. The CDR3 extends over 13 amino acids. CDR3 nucleotides: TGCAGCGTAGTAAGTCCGACAGGGACAGAGCAGTACTTC. Amino acids: CSVVSPTGTEQYF.

V is TRBV12-5 and J is TRBJ1-2; D call uncertain. The CDR3 extends over 14 amino acids. Trimming cost V 6 bases and J 3 bases, with 14 bases left between them. The germline V gene has CDR1 LGHNT and CDR2 FRNRAP. The CDR3 nucleotides read TGTGCTAGTGGCATCTTCGGCGACTACTATGGCTACACCTTC. This sequence encodes CASGIFGDYYGYTF.

The genes are TRBV10-1 and TRBJ2-1, with 7 nucleotides matching TRBD2. Germline V gene sequence: CDR1 WNHNN, CDR2 SYGVQD (reference sequence). V was pared by 3 bases and J by 12 bases, with 20 bases of the junction left unmatched. CDR3 length: 17 residues. CDR3 region: CASSDSSGTARSGGQFF. The CDR3 DNA reads as TGCGCCAGCAGTGACTCGTCAGGGACGGCTCGTTCGGGGGGGCAGTTCTTC.

The J gene is TRBJ1-1, the V gene TRBV5-4; D ambiguous. V gave up 1 base and J gave up 4 bases, with 11 bases separating them. The CDR3 consists of 14 residues. Germline assignment: CDR1 SGHNT and CDR2 YYREEE (reference sequence). This CDR3 is CASSLSMSGTEAFF. CDR3 nucleotides: TGTGCCAGCAGCTTGTCGATGTCGGGCACTGAAGCTTTCTTT.

J is TRBJ1-1 and V is TRBV28; D remains ambiguous. Germline V gene lookup returns CDR1 MDHEN and CDR2 SYDVKM. This CDR3 region has 12 residues. Trimming left V 7 bases short and J 0 bases short, with 6 bases between. The CDR3 sequence: CASMRLNTEAFF. In nucleotides, the CDR3 is TGTGCCAGCATGCGGCTGAACACTGAAGCTTTCTTT.

The rearrangement uses TRBV7-9 and TRBJ2-5, with 9 bases lining up with TRBD1. Germline V gene sequence: CDR1 SEHNR, CDR2 FQNEAQ (reference sequence). V lost 5 bases, J lost 4 bases, and 8 bases stayed unmatched. The CDR3 is 15 residues long. CDR3 amino acids: CASSHRDRDPETQYF. The CDR3 DNA reads as TGTGCCAGCAGCCATCGGGACAGGGACCCAGAGACCCAGTACTTC.

The chain is built from TRBV5-1 and TRBJ2-2, with 9 bases identical to TRBD1. The CDR3 runs 15 residues. Germline loops: CDR1 SGHRS, CDR2 YFSETQ. Unmatched junction bases numbered 3, after V lost 0 bases and J lost 6 bases. CDR3 nucleotides: TGCGCCAGCAGCTTGGAAGGGACAGGGTCCGGGGAGCTGTTTTTT. It yields the protein CASSLEGTGSGELFF.

This clone appeared a few times. The chain employs TRBV5-6 and TRBJ1-5; D gene ambiguous. The V and J ends lost 4 bases and 4 bases respectively, with 9 bases between them. The CDR3 runs to 13 residues. Germline CDR1 reads SGHDT; CDR2 reads YYEEEE. The CDR3 coding sequence is TGTGCCAGCAGCACGACTGGTAATCAGCCCCAGCATTTT. This codes for CASSTTGNQPQHF.

The chain has TRBV19 and TRBJ1-6; 8 bases are a match to TRBD1. This CDR3 comprises 16 residues. Germline assignment: CDR1 LNHDA and CDR2 SQIVND (reference sequence). V shed 7 bases and J 13 bases; nucleotides not matched to a gene: 18. This CDR3 reads CASTRTGRFQFTPLHF. CDR3 nucleotide sequence: TGTGCCAGTACGAGGACAGGGCGTTTCCAATTCACCCCCCTCCACTTT. The entire variable domain, with the rest obtained from reference TRBV19 and TRBJ1-6, is as follows: DGGITQSPKYLFRKEGQNVTLSCEQNLNHDAMYWYRQDPGQGLRLIYYSQIVNDFQKGDIAEGYSVSREKKESFPLTVTSAQKNPTAFYLCASTRTGRFQFTPLHFGNGTRLTVT.

The chain joins TRBV7-8 to TRBJ1-5; D is ambiguous. The V gene lost 3 bases and the J gene lost 9 bases, with 12 bases spanning the gap. Germline loops: CDR1 SGHVS, CDR2 FQNEAQ. The CDR3 contains 13 residues. The CDR3 coding sequence is TGTGCCAGCAGCTTGTCCGATAGTGCGCCCCAGCATTTT. Protein: CASSLSDSAPQHF.

This clone appeared a few times. The genes are TRBV19 and TRBJ2-1; 11 bases match TRBD1. Trimming took 7 bases from V and 7 from J; bases not matched to a gene: 9. The CDR3 totals 15 residues. The germline V gene encodes CDR1 LNHDA and CDR2 SQIVND (reference sequence). CDR3 amino acids: CASTRGQGAHNEQFF. In nucleotides, the CDR3 is TGTGCCAGTACACGAGGACAGGGGGCGCATAATGAGCAGTTCTTC.

This sequence joins TRBV5-1 and TRBJ1-2; the D is unclear. Looked up from germline, CDR1 is SGHRS and CDR2 is YFSETQ. Trimming removed 3 bases from V and 0 bases from J, with 12 bases in between. The CDR3 spans 15 residues. CDR3 in DNA: TGCGCCAGCAGCTCGGCGGTCGGGACTAACTATGGCTACACCTTC. As protein: CASSSAVGTNYGYTF.

V usage is TRBV5-1 and J usage is TRBJ2-1; 8 bases are a match to TRBD1. The CDR3 length is 14 residues. V was pared by 3 bases and J by 8 bases, with 7 bases of the junction left unmatched. The germline CDR1 and CDR2 sequences are SGHRS and YFSETQ. The CDR3 reads CASSSDRGRDEQFF. CDR3 in DNA: TGCGCCAGCAGCTCCGACAGGGGAAGGGATGAGCAGTTCTTC.

V gene TRBV9 combines with J gene TRBJ2-3; D ambiguous. The CDR3 runs to 14 residues. Germline CDR1 is SGDLS and CDR2 is YYNGEE. V lost 5 bases and J 1 base, leaving 11 bases between the germline ends. The CDR3 loop is CASSPSLGTDTQYF. Written as DNA, the CDR3 is TGTGCCAGCAGTCCCAGCCTAGGCACAGATACGCAGTATTTT.

This chain connects TRBV5-1 to TRBJ1-5; 8 nucleotides align to TRBD1. Germline CDR1 SGHRS, CDR2 YFSETQ. After removal of 6 bases from V and 6 bases from J, the junction contained 14 bases not matched to a gene. The CDR3 has 16 residues. The CDR3 loop is CASTRSFRDRSQPQHF. In DNA, the CDR3 is TGCGCCAGCACGAGATCATTCAGGGACAGGTCTCAGCCCCAGCATTTT.

The chain employs TRBV9 and TRBJ2-3, with a possible D match to TRBD2 (8 bases). Germline lookup yields CDR1 SGDLS and CDR2 YYNGEE. CDR3 length equals 17 residues. The ends were cut back, 0 bases at V and 4 bases at J, with 18 bases in the middle. In nucleotides, the CDR3 is TGTGCCAGCAGCGTAGAAGGGGGCGGGAGGCTGGCAGATACGCAGTATTTT. The encoded protein is CASSVEGGGRLADTQYF.

V gene TRBV9 combines with J gene TRBJ1-1; 8 nucleotides agree with TRBD1. The germline CDR1 and CDR2 sequences are SGDLS and YYNGEE. This CDR3 has 15 amino acids. Trimming took 7 bases from V and 1 from J; bases not matched to a gene: 9. The CDR3 bases are TGTGCCAGCGGCGCGGCCGGGACAGGGAACACTGAAGCTTTCTTT. Encoded protein: CASGAAGTGNTEAFF.

The rearrangement joins TRBV18 to TRBJ1-5; weak D call: TRBD1 (6 bases). This CDR3 is built from 15 residues. Trimming shortened V by 1 base and J by 3 bases, and 10 bases separated the two germline ends. Germline assignment: CDR1 KGHSH and CDR2 LQKENI. The CDR3 sequence: CASSPLTGSNQPQHF. The DNA for the CDR3 is TGTGCCAGCTCACCACTAACAGGGTCCAATCAGCCCCAGCATTTT.